The next 8 T cell receptor delta chains were all read from a single sample in a study of gamma-delta chains in newborns, infants, children. TCRdb called clones from the reads again using CATT. The data contain about 3,500 delta-chain clones, roughly 0.6% of them singletons. Sequenced sample: blood. These receptor sequences come from a child who was a newborn, infant or young child, either healthy, febrile or measles-vaccinated (not recorded which).

This clone is large within its sample. The sample contains more than one DNA sequence encoding this CDR3. This chain joins TRDV2 and TRDJ2; TRDD3 matches at 10 bases. V shed 0 bases and J 1 base; nucleotides not matched to a gene: 1. This CDR3 has 16 amino acids. Per the germline V gene, CDR1 is GEAIGNYY and CDR2 is EKD. The CDR3 loop is CACDTLGDILTAQLFF. CDR3 nucleotide sequence: TGTGCCTGTGACACCCTGGGGGATATTTTGACAGCACAACTCTTCTTT.

This clone turned up a few times. TCRdb records a much larger clone's protein for this DNA, with a difference at residue 4 that likely arises from a read error; the protein given is the translation of the DNA. The chain uses TRDV2 and TRDJ3; TRDD3 aligns across 7 bases. Germline lookup yields CDR1 GEAIGNYY and CDR2 EKD. The CDR3 covers 18 residues. The CDR3 spells CACGTVLGSSWDTRQMFF. CDR3 in DNA: TGTGCCTGTGGCACCGTACTGGGGAGCTCCTGGGACACCCGACAGATGTTTTTC.

On this clone: One base separates it from a far larger clone, so it is likely a read error. This sample also contains other DNA sequences that code for the same CDR3. J is TRDJ1 and V is TRDV2; 13 nucleotides agree with TRDD3. Germline CDR1 GEAIGNYY, CDR2 EKD. CDR3 length: 16 residues. The CDR3 DNA reads as TGTGCCTGCGACATACTGGGGGATACGCACACCGATAAACTCATCTTT. Translation gives CACDILGDTHTDKLIF.

This clone occurred a few times. One base away lies a much larger clone, so this may be a sequencing read error. Within the sample, other DNA sequences also encode this same CDR3. The genes are TRDV1 and TRDJ2; weak D call: TRDD2 (9 bases). Germline CDR1 TSWWSYY, CDR2 QGS. This CDR3 has 25 amino acids. The V end lost 0 bases, the J end lost 4 bases, and 39 bases lay between the germline ends. Here the CDR3 DNA reads TGTGCTCTTGGGGAACTTTTGGCCTTCCTACGGGGTGGGGGATCCCCCTATCGGGCGACAGCACAACTCTTCTTT. Protein product: CALGELLAFLRGGGSPYRATAQLFF.

A few counts support this clone. It is likely a read error: a sequence one base away is far more abundant. The chain carries TRDV2 and TRDJ2; 11 bases are a match to TRDD3. The CDR3 spans 19 residues. Germline V CDR1 and CDR2: GEAIGNYY, EKD. CDR3 residues: CACDTVMGDTIALTAQPFF. The CDR3 nucleotides are TGTGCCTGTGACACCGTAATGGGGGATACGATTGCTTTGACAGCACAACCCTTCTTT.

There are a few counts of this clone. This sequence is one base from a far larger clone and is likely a read error. Additional DNA sequences in this sample encode the identical CDR3. This chain links TRDV2 with TRDJ1; 7 bases match TRDD3. The CDR3 extends over 14 amino acids. Germline lookup yields CDR1 GEAIGNYY and CDR2 EKD. DNA of the CDR3: TGTGCATGTGACGCCCTACTGGGGAACGATAAACTCATCTTT. It specifies CACDALLGNDKLIF.

Comments on this clone: The likely explanation is a read error, given a far larger clone one base away. This CDR3 is also generated by other DNA sequences in the sample. This CDR3 reads CACDVLGESSWDTRQMFF. For the CDR3, the DNA is TGTGCCTGTGACGTACTGGGGGAGAGCTCCTGGGACACCCGGCAGATGTTTTTC. This chain joins TRDV2 and TRDJ3, with TRDD3 identical over 9 bases. Germline V gene data show CDR1 as GEAIGNYY and CDR2 as EKD. The CDR3 is 18 amino acids.

The table lists this clone with a few counts. A much larger clone lies a single base off, so this may be a read error. The sample holds other DNA sequences that translate to the same CDR3. The CDR3 sequence: CACDILGDSSWDTRQMFF. CDR3 sequence (DNA): TGTGCCTGTGACATACTGGGGGATAGCTCCTGGGACACCCGACAAATGTTTTTC. This sequence joins TRDV2 and TRDJ3; 11 bases match TRDD3. Germline V gives CDR1 GEAIGNYY, CDR2 EKD. This CDR3 region has 18 residues.